This T cell receptor beta chain was recovered during a study of blood T cell repertoires in COVID-19. Study background: Acute and convalescent COVID-19 samples came from the United States, Italy and Spain. The analysed material was cDNA or gDNA that came from T cells, B-cell-depleted T cells, or PBMCs.

V lost 5 bases, J lost 5 bases, and 8 bases lay in between. The CDR3 spans 12 residues. CDR1 SGHRS and CDR2 YFSETQ come from the germline V gene. The data were produced by immunoSEQ multiplex PCR, yet TCRdb's version contains in-frame clones alone and is incomplete. The data hold 35,000 to 45,000 clones, with around 85% observed a single time. This receptor was obtained from a human donor in a cohort sampled during active COVID-19. This chain joins TRBV5-1 and TRBJ2-1; D remains unclear. The sample comprised peripheral blood. In DNA form, the CDR3 reads TGCGCCAGCAGAGGCGGCGACAATGAGCAGTTCTTC. Protein product: CASRGGDNEQFF.